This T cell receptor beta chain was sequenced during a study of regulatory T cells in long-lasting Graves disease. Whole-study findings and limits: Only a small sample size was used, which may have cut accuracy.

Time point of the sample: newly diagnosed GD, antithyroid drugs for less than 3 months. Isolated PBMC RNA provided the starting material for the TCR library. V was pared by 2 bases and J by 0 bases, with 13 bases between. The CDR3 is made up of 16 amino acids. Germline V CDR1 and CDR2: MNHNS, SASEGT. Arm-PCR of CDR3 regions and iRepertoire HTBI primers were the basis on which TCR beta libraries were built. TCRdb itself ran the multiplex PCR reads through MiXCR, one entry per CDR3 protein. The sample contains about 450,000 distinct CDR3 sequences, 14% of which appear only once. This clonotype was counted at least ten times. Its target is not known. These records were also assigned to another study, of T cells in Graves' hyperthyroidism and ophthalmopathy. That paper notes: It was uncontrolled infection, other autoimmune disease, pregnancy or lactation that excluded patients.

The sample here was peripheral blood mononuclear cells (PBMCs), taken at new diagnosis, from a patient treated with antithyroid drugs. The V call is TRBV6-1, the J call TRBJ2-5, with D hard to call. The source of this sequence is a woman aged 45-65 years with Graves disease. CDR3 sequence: CASSEWRGANQETQYF. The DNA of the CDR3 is TGTGCCAGCAGTGAATGGCGCGGAGCGAACCAAGAGACCCAGTACTTC.